The sequence of this T cell receptor (beta chain) was determined in a study of CD8 T cells in ankylosing spondylitis. Overall study findings and caveats: Made up of fewer than ten highly homologous variants, a TCR beta motif appeared characteristic of ankylosing spondylitis blood.

Comment on this clonotype: Its antigen is currently unknown.

TCRdb processed the 5' RACE reads anew with MiXCR; each CDR3 protein has one entry. This table holds 700,000 to 850,000 distinct CDR3 sequences, roughly 10% found once. Trimming took 0 bases from V and 3 from J, leaving 6 bases between them. Per germline, CDR1 SGDLS and CDR2 YYNGEE. The CDR3 spans 13 residues. The sample taken for sequencing was blood, either unsorted or a sorted T cell fraction (not recorded which). V usage is TRBV9 and J usage is TRBJ1-1; D gene ambiguous. The sequence derives from a male donor with ankylosing spondylitis. The CDR3 sequence is CASSVDLHTEAFF. In DNA form, the CDR3 reads TGTGCCAGCAGCGTAGATCTCCACACTGAAGCTTTCTTT.